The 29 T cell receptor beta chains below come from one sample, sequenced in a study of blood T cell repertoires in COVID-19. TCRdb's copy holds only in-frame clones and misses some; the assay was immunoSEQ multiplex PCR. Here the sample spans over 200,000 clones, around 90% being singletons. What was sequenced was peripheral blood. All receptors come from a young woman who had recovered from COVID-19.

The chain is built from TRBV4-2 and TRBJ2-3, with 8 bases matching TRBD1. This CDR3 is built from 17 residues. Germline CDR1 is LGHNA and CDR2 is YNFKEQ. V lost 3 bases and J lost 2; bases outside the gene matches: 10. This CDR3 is CASSHGDRGPLTDTQYF. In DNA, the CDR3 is TGTGCCAGCAGCCATGGTGACAGGGGTCCCCTCACAGATACGCAGTATTTT.

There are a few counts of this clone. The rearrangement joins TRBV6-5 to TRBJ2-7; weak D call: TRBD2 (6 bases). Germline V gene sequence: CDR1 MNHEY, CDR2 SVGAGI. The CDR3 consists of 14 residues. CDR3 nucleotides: TGTGCTCGCCCGGAGGGGAGCTGGCAGGACGAGCAGTACTTC. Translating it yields CARPEGSWQDEQYF.

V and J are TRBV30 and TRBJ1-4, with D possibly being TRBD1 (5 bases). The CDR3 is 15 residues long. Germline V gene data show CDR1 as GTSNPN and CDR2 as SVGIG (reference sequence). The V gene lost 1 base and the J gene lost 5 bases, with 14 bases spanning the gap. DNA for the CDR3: TGTGCCTGGAGTGGTTGGGCAGGGTGGAATGAAAAACTGTTTTTT. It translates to CAWSGWAGWNEKLFF.

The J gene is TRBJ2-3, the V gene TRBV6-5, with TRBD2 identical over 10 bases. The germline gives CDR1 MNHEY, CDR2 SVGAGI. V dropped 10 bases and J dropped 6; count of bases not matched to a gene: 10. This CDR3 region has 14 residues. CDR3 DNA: TGTGCCACCCAAGCGGGAGGGCCTAGGGATACGCAGTATTTT. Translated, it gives CATQAGGPRDTQYF.

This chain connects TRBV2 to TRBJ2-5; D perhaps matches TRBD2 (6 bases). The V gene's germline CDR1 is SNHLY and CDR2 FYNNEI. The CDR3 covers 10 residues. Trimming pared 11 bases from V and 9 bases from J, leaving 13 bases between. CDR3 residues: CAGGRESQYF. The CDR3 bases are TGTGCCGGGGGGAGAGAATCCCAGTACTTC. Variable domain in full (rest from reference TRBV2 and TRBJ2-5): EPEVTQTPSHQVTQMGQEVILRCVPISNHLYFYWYRQILGQKVEFLVSFYNNEISEKSEIFDDQFSVERPDGSNFTLKIRSTKLEDSAMYFCAGGRESQYFGPGTRLLVL.

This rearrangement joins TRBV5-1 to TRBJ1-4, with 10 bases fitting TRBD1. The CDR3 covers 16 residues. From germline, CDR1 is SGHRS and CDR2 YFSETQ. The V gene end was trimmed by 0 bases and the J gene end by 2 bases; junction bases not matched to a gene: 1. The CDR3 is CASSLGQGATNEKLFF. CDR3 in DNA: TGCGCCAGCAGCTTGGGACAGGGGGCGACTAATGAAAAACTGTTTTTT.

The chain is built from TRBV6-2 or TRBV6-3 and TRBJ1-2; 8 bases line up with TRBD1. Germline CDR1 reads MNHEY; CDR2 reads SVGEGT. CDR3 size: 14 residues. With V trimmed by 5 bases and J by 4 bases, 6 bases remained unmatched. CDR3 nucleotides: TGTGCCAGCAGTCTAGGACAGGGCGGCTATGGCTACACCTTC. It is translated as CASSLGQGGYGYTF.

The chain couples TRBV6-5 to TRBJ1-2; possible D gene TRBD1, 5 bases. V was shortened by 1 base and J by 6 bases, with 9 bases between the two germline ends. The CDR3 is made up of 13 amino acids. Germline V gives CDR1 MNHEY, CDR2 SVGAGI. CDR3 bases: TGTGCCAGCAGTTACTTTGCAGGGAATGGCTACACCTTC. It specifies CASSYFAGNGYTF.

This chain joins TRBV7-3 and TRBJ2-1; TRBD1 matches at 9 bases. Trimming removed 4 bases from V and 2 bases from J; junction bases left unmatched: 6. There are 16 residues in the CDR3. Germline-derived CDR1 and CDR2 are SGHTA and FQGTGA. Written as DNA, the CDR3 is TGTGCCAGCAGCTCAGAGACAGGGGGAGCCTACAATGAGCAGTTCTTC. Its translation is CASSSETGGAYNEQFF.

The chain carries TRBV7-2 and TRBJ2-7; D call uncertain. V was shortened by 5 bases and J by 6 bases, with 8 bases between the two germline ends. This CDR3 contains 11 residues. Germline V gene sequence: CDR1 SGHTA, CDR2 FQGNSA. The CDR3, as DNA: TGTGCCAGCAGCAGCACTGTCGAGCAGTACTTC. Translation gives CASSSTVEQYF.

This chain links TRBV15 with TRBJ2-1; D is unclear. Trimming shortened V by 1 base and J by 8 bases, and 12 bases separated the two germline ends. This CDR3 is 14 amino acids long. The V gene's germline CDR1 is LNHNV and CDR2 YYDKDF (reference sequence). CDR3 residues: CATSRVVLDDEQFF. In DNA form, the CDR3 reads TGTGCCACCAGCAGAGTCGTCCTAGACGATGAGCAGTTCTTC.

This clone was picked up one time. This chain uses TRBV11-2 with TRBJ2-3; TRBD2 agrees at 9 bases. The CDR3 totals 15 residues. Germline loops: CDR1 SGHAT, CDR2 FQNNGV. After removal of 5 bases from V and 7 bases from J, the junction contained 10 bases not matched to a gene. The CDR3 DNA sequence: TGTGCCAGCAGCCACCCGGCGGGAGGGGCTTATACGCAGTATTTT. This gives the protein CASSHPAGGAYTQYF.

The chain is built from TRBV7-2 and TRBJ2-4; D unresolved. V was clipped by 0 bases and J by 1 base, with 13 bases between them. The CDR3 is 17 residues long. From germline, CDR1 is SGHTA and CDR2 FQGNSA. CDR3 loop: CASSLAASPRAKNIQYF. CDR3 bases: TGTGCCAGCAGCTTAGCCGCAAGTCCGAGGGCCAAAAACATTCAGTACTTC.

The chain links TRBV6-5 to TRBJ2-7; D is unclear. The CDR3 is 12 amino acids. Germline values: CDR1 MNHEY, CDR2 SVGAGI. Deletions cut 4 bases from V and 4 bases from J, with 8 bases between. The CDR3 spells CASSLTGYEQYF. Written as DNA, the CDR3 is TGTGCCAGCAGTTTAACCGGGTACGAGCAGTACTTC.

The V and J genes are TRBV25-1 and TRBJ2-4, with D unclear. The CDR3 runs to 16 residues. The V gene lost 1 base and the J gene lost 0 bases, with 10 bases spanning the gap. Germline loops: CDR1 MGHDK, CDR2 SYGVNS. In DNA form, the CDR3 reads TGTGCCAGCAGTGAATTAGACAACATAGCCAAAAACATTCAGTACTTC. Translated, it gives CASSELDNIAKNIQYF.

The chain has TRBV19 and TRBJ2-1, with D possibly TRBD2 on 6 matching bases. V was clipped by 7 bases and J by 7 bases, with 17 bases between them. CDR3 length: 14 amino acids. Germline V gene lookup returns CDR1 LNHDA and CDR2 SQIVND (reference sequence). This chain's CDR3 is CASIGDFPFNEQFF. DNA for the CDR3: TGTGCCAGTATAGGGGACTTTCCCTTTAATGAGCAGTTCTTC.

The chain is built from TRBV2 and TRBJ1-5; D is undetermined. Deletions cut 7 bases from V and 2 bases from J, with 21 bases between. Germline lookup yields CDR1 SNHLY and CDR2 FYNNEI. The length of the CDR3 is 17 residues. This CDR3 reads CASINPGSKAGNQPQHF. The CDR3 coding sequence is TGTGCCAGCATTAATCCGGGGTCTAAGGCGGGCAATCAGCCCCAGCATTTT.

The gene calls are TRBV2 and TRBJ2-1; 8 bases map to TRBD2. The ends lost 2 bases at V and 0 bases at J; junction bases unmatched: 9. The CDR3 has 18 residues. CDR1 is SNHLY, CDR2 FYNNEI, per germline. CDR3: CASSEWLAGRSSYNEQFF. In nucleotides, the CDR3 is TGTGCCAGCAGTGAATGGCTAGCGGGTAGGAGCTCCTACAATGAGCAGTTCTTC. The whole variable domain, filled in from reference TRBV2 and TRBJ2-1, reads EPEVTQTPSHQVTQMGQEVILRCVPISNHLYFYWYRQILGQKVEFLVSFYNNEISEKSEIFDDQFSVERPDGSNFTLKIRSTKLEDSAMYFCASSEWLAGRSSYNEQFFGPGTRLTVL.

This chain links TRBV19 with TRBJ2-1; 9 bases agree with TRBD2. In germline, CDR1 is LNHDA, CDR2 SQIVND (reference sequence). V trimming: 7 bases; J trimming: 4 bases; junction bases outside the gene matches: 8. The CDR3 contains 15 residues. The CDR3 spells CASKGAGGAYNEQFF. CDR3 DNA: TGTGCCAGTAAAGGAGCGGGAGGAGCGTACAATGAGCAGTTCTTC.

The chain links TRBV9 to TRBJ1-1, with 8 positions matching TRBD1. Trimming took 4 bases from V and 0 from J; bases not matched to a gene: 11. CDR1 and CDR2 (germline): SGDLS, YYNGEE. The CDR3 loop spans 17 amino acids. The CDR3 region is CASSSRSGQGVNTEAFF. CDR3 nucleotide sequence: TGTGCCAGCAGCAGTAGGTCAGGACAGGGAGTGAACACTGAAGCTTTCTTT.

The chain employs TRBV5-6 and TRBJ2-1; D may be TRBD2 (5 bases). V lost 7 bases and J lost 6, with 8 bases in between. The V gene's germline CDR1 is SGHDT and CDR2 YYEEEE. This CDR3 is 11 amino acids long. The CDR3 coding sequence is TGTGCCAGCGGGCGGGCCAATGAGCAGTTCTTC. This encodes CASGRANEQFF.

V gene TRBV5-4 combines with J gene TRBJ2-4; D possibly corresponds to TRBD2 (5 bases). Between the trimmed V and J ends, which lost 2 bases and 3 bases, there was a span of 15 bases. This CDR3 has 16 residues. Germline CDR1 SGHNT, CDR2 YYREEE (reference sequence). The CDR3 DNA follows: TGTGCCAGCAGCTTTAACTTCGGGAAAGACAAAAACATTCAGTACTTC. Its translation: CASSFNFGKDKNIQYF.

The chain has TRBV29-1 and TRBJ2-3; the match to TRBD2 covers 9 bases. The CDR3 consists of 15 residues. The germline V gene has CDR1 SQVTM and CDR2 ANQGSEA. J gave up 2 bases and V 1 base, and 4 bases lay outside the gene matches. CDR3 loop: CSVEGLAASTDTQYF. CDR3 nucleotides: TGCAGCGTTGAAGGACTAGCGGCTTCCACAGATACGCAGTATTTT.

CDR3 amino acids: CASRPSGRGNEQFF. DNA for the CDR3: TGCGCCAGCAGGCCCTCGGGGCGGGGGAATGAGCAGTTCTTC. The chain joins TRBV5-1 to TRBJ2-1; 7 bases are shared with TRBD2. The CDR3 is 14 residues long. The junction had 9 bases not matched to a gene; V was cut back by 5 bases and J by 7 bases. From germline, CDR1 is SGHRS and CDR2 YFSETQ.

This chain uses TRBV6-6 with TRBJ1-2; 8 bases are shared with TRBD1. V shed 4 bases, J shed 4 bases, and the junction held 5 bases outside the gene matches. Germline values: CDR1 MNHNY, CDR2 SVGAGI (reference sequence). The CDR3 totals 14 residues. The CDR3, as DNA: TGTGCCAGCAGTTCCGAGGACAGGGCCTATGGCTACACCTTC. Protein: CASSSEDRAYGYTF.

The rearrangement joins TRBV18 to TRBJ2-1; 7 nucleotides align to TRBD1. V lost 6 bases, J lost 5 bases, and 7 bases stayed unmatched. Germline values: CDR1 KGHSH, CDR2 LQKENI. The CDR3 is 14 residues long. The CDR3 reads CASSRQGDNNEQFF. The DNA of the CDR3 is TGTGCCAGCTCTCGACAGGGAGACAACAATGAGCAGTTCTTC.

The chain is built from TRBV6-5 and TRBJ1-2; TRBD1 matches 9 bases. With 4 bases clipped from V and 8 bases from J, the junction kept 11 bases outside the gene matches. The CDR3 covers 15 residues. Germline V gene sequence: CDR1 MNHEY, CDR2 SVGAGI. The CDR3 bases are TGTGCCAGCAGTTCGGACAGGGGAACGCAGGTCGGCTACACCTTC. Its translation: CASSSDRGTQVGYTF.

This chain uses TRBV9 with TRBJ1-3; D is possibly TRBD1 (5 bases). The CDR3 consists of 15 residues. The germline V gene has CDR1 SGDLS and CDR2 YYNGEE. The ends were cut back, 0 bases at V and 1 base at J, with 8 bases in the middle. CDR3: CASSVAPGSGNTIYF. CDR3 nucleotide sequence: TGTGCCAGCAGCGTAGCTCCAGGGTCTGGAAACACCATATATTTT.

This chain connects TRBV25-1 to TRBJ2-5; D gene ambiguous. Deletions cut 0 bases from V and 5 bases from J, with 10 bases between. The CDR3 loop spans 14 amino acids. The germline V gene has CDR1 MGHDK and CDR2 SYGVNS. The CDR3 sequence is CASSEYHTGETQYF. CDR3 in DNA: TGTGCCAGCAGTGAATACCACACCGGGGAGACCCAGTACTTC.